This T cell receptor beta chain was captured in a study of cytomegalovirus exposure and HLA in healthy donors. Regarding the study as a whole: Available immune exposure information was restricted to CMV serostatus only.

In the PCR, 60 Vbeta and 13 Jbeta primers were used. Libraries were prepared by immunoSEQ multiplex PCR; TCRdb keeps only in-frame clonotypes and omits some of them. The sample holds about 95,000 clones, roughly 79% seen once. Turning to this clone: Its antigen is undetermined.

The CDR3 runs 13 residues. Per germline, CDR1 SGDLS and CDR2 YYNGEE. Trimming took 4 bases from V and 0 from J, leaving 8 bases between them. V and J are TRBV9 and TRBJ2-7; D unclear. The clonotype was recovered from a woman aged 40 to 50 in good health and CMV-seronegative. Sequences were obtained from PBMCs. DNA of the CDR3: TGTGCCAGCAGCCCCGCGCTCTCCTACGAGCAGTACTTC. This gives the protein CASSPALSYEQYF.